This TCR beta chain was retrieved from a study of T cells in Graves' hyperthyroidism and ophthalmopathy. CDR3 length: 17 residues. Germline V gene sequence: CDR1 SNHLY, CDR2 FYNNEI. J gave up 9 bases and V 1 base, and 14 bases lay outside the gene matches. This clonotype was seen repeatedly, ten times or more. TCR beta CDR3 sequences were amplified from RNA transcripts. Carried out on the TCR CDR3, a first-round RT-PCR used the HTBI primer set. TCRdb reanalysed the multiplex PCR reads using MiXCR and keeps one entry per CDR3 protein. The sample has about 600,000 distinct CDR3 sequences, roughly a sixth seen once.

The origin of this receptor is a middle-aged woman with Graves' ophthalmopathy. V usage is TRBV2 and J usage is TRBJ2-1; TRBD2 matches 8 bases. Sequencing was carried out using blood. The CDR3, as DNA: TGTGCCAGCAGTGAAGGGGTAGCGGGATGGTGGGGTTTTGAGCAGTTCTTC. This gives the protein CASSEGVAGWWGFEQFF. The full variable domain, with the rest looked up from reference TRBV2 and TRBJ2-1, is EPEVTQTPSHQVTQMGQEVILRCVPISNHLYFYWYRQILGQKVEFLVSFYNNEISEKSEIFDDQFSVERPDGSNFTLKIRSTKLEDSAMYFCASSEGVAGWWGFEQFFGPGTRLTVL.